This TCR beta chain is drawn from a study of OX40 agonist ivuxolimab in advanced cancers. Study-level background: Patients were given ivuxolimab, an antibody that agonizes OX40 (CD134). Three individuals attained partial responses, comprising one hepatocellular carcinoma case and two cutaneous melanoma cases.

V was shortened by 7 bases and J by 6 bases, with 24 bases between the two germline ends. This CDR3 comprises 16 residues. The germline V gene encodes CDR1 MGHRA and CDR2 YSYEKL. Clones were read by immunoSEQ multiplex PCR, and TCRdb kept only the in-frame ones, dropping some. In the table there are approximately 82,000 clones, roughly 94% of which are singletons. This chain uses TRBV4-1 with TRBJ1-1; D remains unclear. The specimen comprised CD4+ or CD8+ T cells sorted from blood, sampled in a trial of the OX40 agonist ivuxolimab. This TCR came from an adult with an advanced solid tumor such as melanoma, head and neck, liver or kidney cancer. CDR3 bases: TGCGCCAGCAATTTCGATGCCAGAGGAGGGCGGCCTGAAGCTTTCTTT. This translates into CASNFDARGGRPEAFF.